Listed here is a single TCR beta chain. The data belong to a study of blood T cell repertoires in COVID-19. Turning to the study itself: Whether acute or convalescent, the COVID-19 samples came from the United States, Italy and Spain. The analysed material was cDNA or gDNA that came from T cells, B-cell-depleted T cells, or PBMCs.

All enrollees were roughly 18 to 95 years old and from fewer than 25 US areas. What the recovered Cohort 3 donors had was two negative PCRs, clearance, or symptom resolution. The CDR3 covers 12 residues. Germline loops: CDR1 LNHDA, CDR2 SQIVND (reference sequence). The ends were cut back, 3 bases at V and 6 bases at J, with 8 bases in the middle. Only in-frame clones appear in the TCRdb table, and some are missing; sequencing was by immunoSEQ multiplex PCR. The repertoire holds about 480,000 clones, with approximately 88% as singletons. The V call is TRBV19, the J call TRBJ1-2, with D hard to call. Sequencing was performed on PBMCs or T cells enriched from blood (not recorded which). The TCR was taken from a middle-aged woman who had recovered from COVID-19. The CDR3 region is CASSIFSHGYTF. CDR3 DNA: TGTGCCAGTAGTATCTTTTCCCATGGCTACACCTTC.